A selection of T cell receptor beta chains follows, all from one sample in a study of T cell responses to AZD1222 COVID-19 vaccine. Some clones are missing from TCRdb's copy, which holds only in-frame ones; the method was immunoSEQ multiplex PCR. The sample holds 86,000 or so clones, about 90% seen once. The source material was peripheral blood, sampled 28 days after the second AZD1222 dose. The receptors here all came from an adult who received the AZD1222 COVID-19 vaccine. CDR3s include the opening cysteine and the closing phenylalanine or tryptophan. The D gene is left open where the match is weak. Clone size is given for some rows only: seen once, a few or many times, or a class if the clone is expanded.

TRBV20-1,-,TRBD1,TRBJ2-5,TGCAGTGCTAGTGAGGACAGGGAGCAAGAGACCCAGTACTTC,CSASEDREQETQYF
TRBV5-8,-,TRBD1,TRBJ2-1,TGTGCCAGCAGCACCGGGACAGGGGCCTACAATGAGCAGTTCTTC,CASSTGTGAYNEQFF
TRBV3-1/TRBV3-2,-,TRBD1,TRBJ1-2,TGTGCCAGCAGCCAGCGCCGACAGGGGGCGTTCGGTGGCTACACCTTC,CASSQRRQGAFGGYTF
TRBV18,-,-,TRBJ1-5,TGTGCCAGCTCACCACCGGGGCCCTATAGCAATCAGCCCCAGCATTTT,CASSPPGPYSNQPQHF
TRBV6-5,once,TRBD1,TRBJ1-1,TGTGCCACCACAGGGGGCGAGATGGGCACTGAAGCTTTCTTT,CATTGGEMGTEAFF
TRBV5-6,-,-,TRBJ1-1,TGTGCCAGCAGCTTGGGGGGAAGGCGGGCTTTCTTT,CASSLGGRRAFF
TRBV2,-,TRBD2,TRBJ2-1,TGTGCCAGCTTCTTGGGGAGGGGTTGGGATGGCCTCAATGAGCAGTTCTTC,CASFLGRGWDGLNEQFF
TRBV5-1,-,-,TRBJ2-3,TGCGCCAGCAGCTTGGGGGTGGGATCCGATACGCAGTATTTT,CASSLGVGSDTQYF
TRBV5-1,once,TRBD2,TRBJ2-5,TGCGCCAGCAGCTTGGGGACTAGCGCAGGGGAGACCCAGTACTTC,CASSLGTSAGETQYF
TRBV12-3/TRBV12-4,-,TRBD1,TRBJ1-2,TGTGCCATTAAGACAGGGGTTGGCTACACCTTC,CAIKTGVGYTF
TRBV6-6,-,TRBD1,TRBJ1-1,TGTGCCAGCAGTAAGCGACAGGGTATTGGTCACACTGAAGCTTTCTTT,CASSKRQGIGHTEAFF
TRBV7-8,-,TRBD1,TRBJ1-1,TGTGCCAGCAGCCCAGGGGGGACATCGAACACTGAAGCTTTCTTT,CASSPGGTSNTEAFF
TRBV12-3/TRBV12-4,-,-,TRBJ1-1,TGTGCCAGCAGTTTCACGGAGGACACTGAAGCTTTCTTT,CASSFTEDTEAFF
TRBV2,-,-,TRBJ1-1,TGTGCCAGCAGCCTACAGGGAGCTGGAACTGAAGCTTTCTTT,CASSLQGAGTEAFF
TRBV7-2,-,TRBD2,TRBJ2-1,TGTGCCAGCAGCTTCCGAATGACTAGCGGGAGGGGTAATGAGCAGTTCTTC,CASSFRMTSGRGNEQFF
TRBV27,once,TRBD2,TRBJ2-1,TGTGCCAGCAGTTTCTCACTAGCGCAGAACTACAATGAGCAGTTCTTC,CASSFSLAQNYNEQFF
TRBV5-1,-,TRBD2,TRBJ2-2,TGCGCCAGCAGCTTAGTAGCGGGAGAGGGCACCGGGGAGCTGTTTTTT,CASSLVAGEGTGELFF
TRBV5-1,-,-,TRBJ1-4,TGCGCCAGCAGCCCGCAGGGGTGGGGTGAAAAACTGTTTTTT,CASSPQGWGEKLFF
TRBV27,-,-,TRBJ2-1,TGTGCCAGCAGTCCGCGAGGGGGGGGCGGTGAGCAGTTCTTC,CASSPRGGGGEQFF
TRBV19,-,-,TRBJ2-2,TGTGCCAGTAGTAATCTCGGGGAGCTGTTTTTT,CASSNLGELFF
TRBV9,-,TRBD1,TRBJ2-5,TGTGCCAGCAACCCCAGGGGGCAGACCCAAGAGACCCAGTACTTC,CASNPRGQTQETQYF
TRBV3-1/TRBV3-2,-,-,TRBJ1-1,TGTGCCAGCAGCCAGAGTTATAGAGCTTTCTTT,CASSQSYRAFF
TRBV24-1,-,TRBD2,TRBJ2-1,TGTGCCACCAGTGATTCTCCCGGGACTAGCGGGAGTCTATCCTACAATGAGCAGTTCTTC,CATSDSPGTSGSLSYNEQFF
TRBV6-5,-,-,TRBJ1-2,TGTGCCAGCAGTTCTCCCCGGGGGGCGTTGGGGTATGGCTACACCTTC,CASSSPRGALGYGYTF
TRBV7-3,-,-,TRBJ2-5,TGTGCCAGCAGCTTATCCGGGCAGGGCGAGACCCAGTACTTC,CASSLSGQGETQYF
TRBV10-1,-,-,TRBJ1-1,TGCGCCAGCAGTACAGGGAGGGTTAGGGGCACTGAAGCTTTCTTT,CASSTGRVRGTEAFF
TRBV9,-,-,TRBJ1-5,TGTGCCAGCAGCGTAGGTAGAGACAATCAGCCCCAGCATTTT,CASSVGRDNQPQHF
TRBV11-2,-,-,TRBJ1-1,TGTGCCAGCAGCTTATTGGGGTCCCCTGAAGCTTTCTTT,CASSLLGSPEAFF
TRBV10-2,-,TRBD1,TRBJ1-6,TGCGCCAGCAGCCAGGGACAGACAAATTCACCCCTCCACTTT,CASSQGQTNSPLHF
TRBV5-1,-,TRBD1,TRBJ2-3,TGCGCCAGCAGACAGGGGGACAGAAGAGATACGCAGTATTTT,CASRQGDRRDTQYF
TRBV27,-,TRBD2,TRBJ2-1,TGTGCCAGCAAGATAGAGGGCGGGAGCTCCTACAATGAGCAGTTCTTC,CASKIEGGSSYNEQFF
TRBV5-1,-,TRBD2,TRBJ2-1,TGCGCCAGCAGCTCCCTAGCGGGGGATTACAATGAGCAGTTCTTC,CASSSLAGDYNEQFF
TRBV18,-,-,TRBJ2-7,TGTGCCAGCTCACCCAGACTAGATTTGCTGAACGAGCAGTACTTC,CASSPRLDLLNEQYF
TRBV18,-,-,TRBJ1-5,TGTGCCAGCTCCCCCGACCTAGCAGGTTTGCCCCAGCATTTT,CASSPDLAGLPQHF
TRBV7-2,-,TRBD1,TRBJ1-1,TGTGCCAGCAGCTTAGAATTTGGGACAGGGCAAGCTTTCTTT,CASSLEFGTGQAFF
TRBV2,-,-,TRBJ1-2,TGTGCCAGCAGTCCCGGGCCTCGCTATGGCTACACCTTC,CASSPGPRYGYTF
TRBV24-1,-,-,TRBJ2-1,TGTGCCACCACGGGGGCGGGGAGGGCCAATGAGCAGTTCTTC,CATTGAGRANEQFF
TRBV6-5,-,TRBD1,TRBJ1-5,TGTGCCAGCAGCCCGGACAGGGTGGGCAATCAGCCCCAGCATTTT,CASSPDRVGNQPQHF
TRBV3-1/TRBV3-2,-,-,TRBJ1-1,TGTGCCAGCAGCCAATGGGGGAACACTGAAGCTTTCTTT,CASSQWGNTEAFF
TRBV3-1/TRBV3-2,-,-,TRBJ1-5,TGTGCCAGCAGCCACCTGGGGGATCAGCCCCAGCATTTT,CASSHLGDQPQHF
TRBV19,once,TRBD2,TRBJ2-1,TGTGCCAGTAGTACACTAGCGGGAGACAATGAGCAGTTCTTC,CASSTLAGDNEQFF
TRBV10-1,-,-,TRBJ2-3,TGCGCCAGCGCTCGGGACACAGATACGCAGTATTTT,CASARDTDTQYF
TRBV12-3/TRBV12-4,-,-,TRBJ1-1,TGTGCCAGCAGTTCAGGGGTCTCTGAAGCTTTCTTT,CASSSGVSEAFF
TRBV5-4,-,-,TRBJ1-2,TGTGCCAGCAGCCCCGATTTTAAGGGCAGTTCCTATGGCTACACCTTC,CASSPDFKGSSYGYTF
TRBV19,-,-,TRBJ2-1,TGTGCCATGGGGGGTCGGTCGTACAATGAGCAGTTCTTC,CAMGGRSYNEQFF
TRBV7-8,-,-,TRBJ2-7,TGTGCCAGCAGCGAAAATCAAGAGAGCTCTTACGAGCAGTACTTC,CASSENQESSYEQYF
TRBV30,-,-,TRBJ2-5,TGTGCCTGGAGTGTTGCCCAAGAGACCCAGTACTTC,CAWSVAQETQYF
TRBV7-9,-,-,TRBJ2-2,TGTGCCAGCAGCTTAGCGGGGCACACGAACACCGGGGAGCTGTTTTTT,CASSLAGHTNTGELFF
TRBV5-4,-,TRBD1,TRBJ2-5,TGTGCCAGCAGCCCGGGACAGCCGTACCAAGAGACCCAGTACTTC,CASSPGQPYQETQYF
TRBV6-5,-,-,TRBJ1-2,TGTGCCAGCAGTCTCACGACAGGACCTTATGGCTACACCTTC,CASSLTTGPYGYTF
TRBV29-1,-,-,TRBJ1-1,TGCAGCGGTGAGGACACAGCTGAAGCTTTCTTT,CSGEDTAEAFF